This T cell receptor (beta chain) appears in the sequencing data of a study of blood T cells in healthy people across ages (dated by TCRdb to 2013 to 2016). Regarding the research as a whole: In model experiments, template switching captured roughly one uniquely barcoded TCR beta cDNA molecule for every two T cells. For two donors (one aged 18 to 30 and one aged 80 or older), the study analyzed two additional independent replicas of 1 million unique cDNA reads from the same blood draw. Donors of different ages were randomly distributed across sequencing lanes to avoid experimental bias. Age-related changes in TCR beta repertoire diversity were measured in the study by deep sequencing normalized with unique cDNA molecular identifiers. Donors were grouped into four age groups: young (average 16 years), middle-aged (roughly 37), aged (62) and long-lived (about 82).

Systemically healthy Caucasian individuals from Russia, some 40 in total and aged roughly 6 to 90 years, were included as donors. Each donor gave about 9.2 milliliters of peripheral blood, drawn into EDTA-treated Vacutainer tubes. Ficoll-Paque density-gradient centrifugation was used to isolate PBMCs, with at least 7 million obtained per sample. Trizol reagent was used to extract total RNA from the PBMCs, yielding at least 6 micrograms per sample. For every donor, an aliquot of PBMCs went through flow cytometry to measure the percentages of naive CD45RAhigh/CD27high T cells. Summary of the overall study and its limitations: As age increased, observed TCR beta diversity per million T cells dropped in a roughly linear way, and a significant reduction was already evident by age about 36. Since profiling was done on bulk unsorted PBMCs, naive and antigen-experienced compartments could not be conclusively compared. The long-lived group showed more naive CD4+ T cells, fewer expanded clones and increased TCR diversity than the aged group, suggesting age selection. There was a strong correlation between observed TCR beta diversity and the percentage of naive T cells measured by flow cytometry. The CMV infection status of donors was not known, potentially confounding age-related changes in expanded clonotypes. Estimates of total diversity based on one million sequenced T cells were regarded as lower bounds and as underestimates.

The receptor library was made with 5' RACE. Instrument used: Illumina HiSeq 2500. A second PCR of roughly 6 to 11 cycles was run with a J-beta primer mix and a sample-barcoded 5' primer. A template-switch 5' adaptor carrying 12 random nucleotides introduced a unique molecular identifier onto each TCR beta cDNA molecule. At least 2.5 million CDR3-containing paired-end reads were obtained from each sample. First-strand cDNA was synthesized from all RNA with the Mint cDNA synthesis kit, primed by a TRBC-specific oligonucleotide. After uracil-DNA glycosylase treatment, a first 18-cycle PCR used universal primers M1SS and BC2_uni_R on all cDNA. The original pipeline was this. For normalization, 1 million high-quality reads, each with a distinct molecular identifier, were randomly selected from each sample. Reads with shared molecular identifiers were discarded instead of being binned into consensus sequences. CDR3 identification, clonotype clustering and error correction used MiTCR with a Q25 quality threshold and the strictest error-elimination algorithm. A nonparametric unseen species model with Euler transformation was used to estimate lower-bound total TCR beta diversity. TCRdb reworked the public reads: Q25 trimming with fastp, MiXCR clone assembly, productive beta chains retained. One record per CDR3 amino acid sequence lists the most common genes and DNA. TCRdb, rather than the study authors, made the V and J calls. This sample has hundreds of thousands of distinct CDR3 sequences in its table, and under 25% of those were observed once. Roughly 3.9% of the sample belongs to the ten largest clones.

About this clonotype itself: The clone's antigen remains unknown. The sample holds no much larger clone one base away, and base qualities are not on file.

CDR1 is given as SGHRS and CDR2 as YFSETQ, both from the germline V gene. From its cysteine to its phenylalanine, the CDR3 spans 15 amino acids. Only the CDR3 part of the read is kept: 45 bases, read in frame from the first base. Sequences were obtained from blood. The receptor chain draws on TRBV5-1 and TRBJ2-5, and 7 junction bases match TRBD1. Judging by the DNA end, TRBJ2-1 fits better; the J call may be wrong. This sequence was found in a man between 65 and 85 years old in good health. The CDR3 region has the sequence CASSLGQGLGNEQFF. The DNA sequence reads TGCGCCAGCAGCTTGGGACAGGGTTTGGGCAATGAGCAGTTCTTC.